This T cell receptor (beta chain) was identified in a study of PD-L1 blockade in urothelial cancer. Study-level background: When patients started atezolizumab at some point between 2013 and 2014, it was given at 1,200 mg intravenously every 3 weeks. Blood underwent analysis 3 weeks (second dose) and 6 weeks after treatment began.

Indicated time point: pretreatment peripheral blood. The table came from immunoSEQ multiplex PCR; TCRdb's copy has only in-frame clones and leaves some out. The sample comprises around 45,000 clones, 80% to 85% of which are singletons, and around 1.5% rests with the top ten. The germline V gene has CDR1 MNHEY and CDR2 SVGAGI. The CDR3 spans 12 residues. Trimming took 5 bases from V and 14 from J; bases not matched to a gene: 6. The material was PBMCs, obtained around atezolizumab (anti-PD-L1) treatment. This sequence joins TRBV6-5 and TRBJ2-1; TRBD1 matches 10 bases. The clonotype was recovered from a man aged 45-65 years with urothelial cancer. The CDR3 here is CASSTGQGGKFF. The CDR3 DNA reads TGTGCCAGCAGTACCGGACAGGGGGGGAAGTTCTTC.